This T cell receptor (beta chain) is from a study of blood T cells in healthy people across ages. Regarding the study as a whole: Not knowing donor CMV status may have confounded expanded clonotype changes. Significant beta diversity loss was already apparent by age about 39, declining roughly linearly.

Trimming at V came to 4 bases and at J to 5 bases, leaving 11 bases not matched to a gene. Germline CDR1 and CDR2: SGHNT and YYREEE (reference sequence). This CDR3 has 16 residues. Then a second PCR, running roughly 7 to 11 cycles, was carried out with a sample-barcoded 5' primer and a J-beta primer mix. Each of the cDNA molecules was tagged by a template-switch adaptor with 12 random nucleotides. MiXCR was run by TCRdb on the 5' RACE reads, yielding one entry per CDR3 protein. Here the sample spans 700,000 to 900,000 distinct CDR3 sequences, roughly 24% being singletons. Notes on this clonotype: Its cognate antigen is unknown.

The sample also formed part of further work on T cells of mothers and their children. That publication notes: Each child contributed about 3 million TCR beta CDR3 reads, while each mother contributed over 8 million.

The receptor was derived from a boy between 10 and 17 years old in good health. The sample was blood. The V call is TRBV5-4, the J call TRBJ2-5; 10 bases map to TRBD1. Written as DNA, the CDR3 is TGTGCCAGCAGCCATAAGGGACAGGGGTCAGGTGAGACCCAGTACTTC. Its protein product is CASSHKGQGSGETQYF.